Each of the 24 T cell receptor beta chains below was sequenced from the same sample in a study of spatial heterogeneity in lung cancer. Each CDR3 protein is one row after TCRdb ran MiXCR on the 5' RACE reads. Of about 94,000 distinct CDR3 sequences in the sample, roughly 19% were seen once. Time point given: blood at routine non-recurrence follow-up after resection. This material consisted of PBMCs, taken at follow-up. The receptors shown here come from a male donor with early-stage non-small cell lung cancer.

This clonotype was picked up a small number of times. The chain's CDR3 is CATSGASSYNEQFF. DNA for the CDR3: TGTGCCACCTCGGGGGCAAGCTCCTACAATGAGCAGTTCTTC. The chain combines TRBV24-1 with TRBJ2-1, with D perhaps matching TRBD1 or TRBD2 (6 bases each). Germline loops: CDR1 KGHDR, CDR2 SFDVKD. The CDR3 consists of 14 residues. Trimming took 9 bases from V and 0 from J, leaving 11 bases between them.

This chain uses TRBV20-1 with TRBJ1-5; 8 bases match TRBD1. V lost 7 bases to trimming and J lost 3 bases; unmatched junction nucleotides: 5. This CDR3 contains 13 residues. Germline loops: CDR1 DFQATT, CDR2 SNEGSKA (reference sequence). CDR3 amino acids: CSGLTGDNQPQHF. Written as DNA, the CDR3 is TGCAGTGGTCTGACAGGGGACAATCAGCCCCAGCATTTT.

This clonotype was observed a few times. The rearrangement links TRBV6-5 to TRBJ2-1; 8 bases are a match to TRBD1. This CDR3 spans 14 amino acids. Germline V gene lookup returns CDR1 MNHEY and CDR2 SVGAGI. V was clipped by 0 bases and J by 7 bases; unmatched bases: 2. In DNA, the CDR3 is TGTGCCAGCAGTTACTCCAGGACAGGGAATGAGCAGTTCTTC. This codes for CASSYSRTGNEQFF.

This chain joins TRBV3-1 and TRBJ1-5; possibly TRBD1 for D (5 bases). Looked up from germline, CDR1 is LGHDT and CDR2 is YNNKEL (reference sequence). Trimming shortened V by 1 base and J by 6 bases, and 13 bases separated the two germline ends. The CDR3 spans 15 residues. The CDR3 region is CASSQASGSFQPQHF. CDR3 nucleotides: TGTGCCAGCAGCCAAGCGTCAGGGTCTTTTCAGCCCCAGCATTTT.

The gene calls are TRBV29-1 and TRBJ1-1; 7 positions match TRBD1. In germline, CDR1 is SQVTM, CDR2 ANQGSEA. The CDR3 sequence is 11 residues long. Germline trimming cut 6 bases from V and 7 bases from J; bases unmatched to any gene: 5. CDR3 amino acids: CSVGRDSEAFF. As DNA, the CDR3 is TGCAGCGTGGGCCGGGACAGTGAAGCTTTCTTT.

On this clonotype: A single base separates this from a much larger clone, so it may be a read error. The DNA for the CDR3 is TGTGCCAGCAGTTTAGGGATCGGGACAATTCAGCCCCAGCAATTT. It is translated as CASSLGIGTIQPQQF. The rearrangement joins TRBV12-3 or TRBV12-4 to TRBJ1-5, with a tentative D call TRBD1 (6 bases). The CDR3 consists of 15 residues.

This clonotype came up a few times. This chain uses TRBV20-1 with TRBJ1-5; D ambiguous. CDR3 length equals 14 residues. Trimming pared 2 bases from V and 5 bases from J, leaving 13 bases between. CDR1 is DFQATT, CDR2 SNEGSKA, per germline (reference sequence). In nucleotides, the CDR3 is TGCAGTGCTAGATCCCTGATAGAGGATCAGCCCCAGCATTTT. As protein: CSARSLIEDQPQHF.

This chain links TRBV7-9 with TRBJ2-3, with 13 bases lining up with TRBD2. Germline loops: CDR1 SEHNR, CDR2 FQNEAQ (reference sequence). This CDR3 contains 16 residues. Trimming cost V 4 bases and J 6 bases; bases outside gene matches: 7. CDR3: CASSSRLAGGRDTQYF. In DNA, the CDR3 is TGTGCCAGCAGCTCCCGACTAGCGGGGGGCCGCGATACGCAGTATTTT.

The chain employs TRBV12-3 or TRBV12-4 and TRBJ1-6, with unresolved D. Trimming pared 7 bases from V and 6 bases from J, leaving 10 bases between. This CDR3 has 13 residues. This chain's CDR3 is CASTRGRNSPLHF. DNA for the CDR3: TGTGCCAGCACTCGTGGACGTAATTCACCCCTCCACTTT.

This clonotype was observed many times. The chain joins TRBV19 to TRBJ2-4, with D tentatively TRBD2 (5 bases). Trimming cost V 0 bases and J 3 bases, with 18 bases left between them. Per germline, CDR1 LNHDA and CDR2 SQIVND (reference sequence). CDR3 length: 18 amino acids. CDR3 DNA: TGTGCCAGTAGTATAGATCGGCCCGGCCAACTAGGCAAAAACATTCAGTACTTC. It translates to CASSIDRPGQLGKNIQYF. Full variable domain (missing parts from reference TRBV19 and TRBJ2-4): DGGITQSPKYLFRKEGQNVTLSCEQNLNHDAMYWYRQDPGQGLRLIYYSQIVNDFQKGDIAEGYSVSREKKESFPLTVTSAQKNPTAFYLCASSIDRPGQLGKNIQYFGAGTRLSVL.

The rearrangement uses TRBV7-8 and TRBJ2-5; perhaps TRBD1 as D (6 bases). This CDR3 is built from 18 residues. Germline lookup yields CDR1 SGHVS and CDR2 FQNEAQ. V was pared by 1 base and J by 5 bases, with 23 bases between. CDR3 amino acids: CASSLGPTGIEPPETQYF. As DNA, the CDR3 is TGTGCCAGCAGCTTAGGCCCAACAGGGATAGAACCCCCTGAGACCCAGTACTTC.

The table lists this clonotype with a few counts. The rearrangement links TRBV7-9 to TRBJ2-3; the D call may be TRBD1 or TRBD2 (5 bases each). This CDR3 contains 14 residues. V dropped 5 bases and J dropped 2 bases, with 11 bases sitting between them. In germline, CDR1 is SEHNR, CDR2 FQNEAQ (reference sequence). The CDR3 DNA reads TGTGCCAGCAGCACTGGGACGGACACAGATACGCAGTATTTT. It encodes CASSTGTDTDTQYF.

At least ten counts were recorded for this clonotype. As DNA, the CDR3 is TGCAGCGTTGGGGGGGCCACAGATACGCAGTATTTT. Encoded protein: CSVGGATDTQYF. This chain links TRBV29-1 with TRBJ2-3; D possibly matches TRBD1 or TRBD2 (6 bases each). This CDR3 is built from 12 residues. From germline, CDR1 is SQVTM and CDR2 ANQGSEA. Trimming pared 4 bases from V and 2 bases from J, leaving 7 bases between.

The chain uses TRBV7-9 and TRBJ2-5; perhaps TRBD1 as D (6 bases). The CDR3 contains 15 residues. Trimming took 6 bases from V and 5 from J, leaving 19 bases between them. Germline V gives CDR1 SEHNR, CDR2 FQNEAQ (reference sequence). The DNA for the CDR3 is TGTGCCAGCAGTCCCATAACAGGGTTGAGGGAGACCCAGTACTTC. This codes for CASSPITGLRETQYF. The full variable domain, its missing parts supplied by reference TRBV7-9 and TRBJ2-5, is DTGVSQNPRHKITKRGQNVTFRCDPISEHNRLYWYRQTLGQGPEFLTYFQNEAQLEKSRLLSDRFSAERPKGSFSTLEIQRTEQGDSAMYLCASSPITGLRETQYFGPGTRLLVL.

This clonotype is deemed medium-sized (0.01 to 0.1%). The chain joins TRBV19 to TRBJ2-5, with TRBD2 matching over 8 bases. V trimming: 10 bases; J trimming: 6 bases; junction bases outside the gene matches: 19. The germline gives CDR1 LNHDA, CDR2 SQIVND (reference sequence). The CDR3 covers 16 residues. The CDR3 nucleotides are TGTGCCATACCAACGTTGCGCGGGGGGCGTCGGAAGACCCAGTACTTC. This codes for CAIPTLRGGRRKTQYF.

V gene TRBV20-1 combines with J gene TRBJ2-7; 8 nucleotides match TRBD1. Germline V gene sequence: CDR1 DFQATT, CDR2 SNEGSKA (reference sequence). This CDR3 is 17 amino acids long. The J segment lost 0 bases and the V segment lost 0 bases, leaving 10 bases of the junction unmatched. The CDR3 region has the DNA TGCAGTGCTAGAGATGCCGGCTTCAGGGGGCGCTCCTACGAGCAGTACTTC. This encodes CSARDAGFRGRSYEQYF.

Notes on this clonotype: At one end, the junction sequence differs from germline, possibly due to a read error. The V call is TRBV6-5, the J call TRBJ2-7; unclear D gene. The CDR3 spans 16 residues. Germline assignment: CDR1 MNHEY and CDR2 SVGAGI. The CDR3 nucleotides are TGTGCCAGCAGTTACTCCACGGCAAGGAGCTCCTACGAGCTGTACTTC. This translates into CASSYSTARSSYELYF.

In its sample, this clonotype was seen a few times. The CDR3 sequence is CASSQGQGSTDTQYF. In nucleotides, the CDR3 is TGCGCCAGCAGCCAAGGGCAGGGTAGCACAGATACGCAGTATTTT. The chain recombines TRBV4-3 with TRBJ2-3; D may be TRBD1 (5 bases). V was clipped by 1 base and J by 0 bases, with 8 bases between them. Per the germline V gene, CDR1 is LGHNA and CDR2 is YSLEER. CDR3 length equals 15 residues.

This clonotype was recorded a few times. CDR3 amino acids: CASRASWGTGNTIYF. CDR3 DNA sequence: TGTGCCAGCAGAGCTTCGTGGGGGACTGGAAACACCATATATTTT. This chain joins TRBV6-5 and TRBJ1-3, with D possibly TRBD1 on 5 matching bases. The CDR3 sequence is 15 residues long. Trimming cost V 6 bases and J 2 bases, with 14 bases left between them. Germline CDR1 is MNHEY and CDR2 is SVGAGI.

The chain carries TRBV20-1 and TRBJ2-5; a possible D gene is TRBD1 (6 bases). Germline CDR1 DFQATT, CDR2 SNEGSKA (reference sequence). The CDR3 is 14 amino acids. V was trimmed by 6 bases and J by 2 bases, leaving 16 bases between them. DNA of the CDR3: TGCAGTGCAGAACAGGGAGAATTACAAGAGACCCAGTACTTC. Translation: CSAEQGELQETQYF.

The chain uses TRBV12-3 or TRBV12-4 and TRBJ2-5; a weak D match, TRBD1 (6 bases). This CDR3 is 13 amino acids long. The V end was cut by 6 bases, the J end by 1 base, with 9 bases between. The CDR3 loop is CASSLRGQETQYF. The CDR3 region has the DNA TGTGCCAGCAGCCTCAGGGGCCAAGAGACCCAGTACTTC.

This clonotype was seen a few times. This chain joins TRBV12-3 or TRBV12-4 and TRBJ2-6, with 7 bases aligning to TRBD1. V shed 7 bases and J 4 bases; nucleotides not matched to a gene: 10. The CDR3 is made up of 16 amino acids. This chain's CDR3 is CASTAPGQSGANVLTF. DNA of the CDR3: TGTGCCAGCACCGCTCCGGGACAGTCGGGGGCCAACGTCCTGACTTTC.

This clonotype occurred many times. The gene calls are TRBV10-3 and TRBJ1-2; the match to TRBD1 covers 7 bases. Trimming at V came to 2 bases and at J to 2 bases, leaving 5 bases not matched to a gene. This CDR3 contains 15 residues. Germline V gives CDR1 ENHRY, CDR2 SYGVKD. CDR3 sequence: CAISETGTVNYGYTF. CDR3 coding DNA: TGTGCCATCAGTGAGACCGGGACAGTAAACTATGGCTACACCTTC.

This rearrangement joins TRBV12-3 or TRBV12-4 to TRBJ1-1; tentatively, D is TRBD1 (6 bases). This CDR3 is built from 13 residues. Deletions cut 6 bases from V and 5 bases from J, with 13 bases between. This CDR3 reads CASRALGGTEAFF. CDR3 DNA sequence: TGTGCCAGCAGAGCCTTAGGGGGGACTGAAGCTTTCTTT.